This TCR beta chain appears in the sequencing data of a study of shared clonotypes between healthy human individuals. TCRdb's copy holds only in-frame clones and misses some; the assay was immunoSEQ multiplex PCR. The sample lists 2.3 million or so clones, roughly 93% occurring once. General study findings and limits: The four-donor shared clonotypes exceeded non-shared clonotypes in generation probability, with non-shared ones scoring lower. Even with large depth, rarefaction showed that sorted-subset sequencing was incomplete.

Those who donated were healthy HIV-negative adults, with no recent acute infections or vaccinations reported. Every one of the donors was a Caucasian adult that lived in Nashville, Tennessee. The count of this clone is one. Antigen unknown. Germline CDR1 is SGHTA and CDR2 is FQGNSA. The CDR3 length is 15 residues. Losses at the gene ends were 4 bases for V and 3 bases for J; bases not matched to a gene: 8. This receptor was taken from a man aged 18-30 years in good health. Some clones in this sample may be carry-over from other donors' samples. Sequenced sample: naive CD4+ T cells from PBMCs. Described subset: CD45RA+ positively selected. The chain carries TRBV7-2 and TRBJ2-7; TRBD1 matches 8 bases. DNA for the CDR3: TGTGCCAGCAGCTCAGCCCGGACAGGGATCTACGAGCAGTACTTC. Amino acid sequence: CASSSARTGIYEQYF.